Listed below are T cell receptor beta chains from one sample, sequenced in a study of shared clonotypes between healthy human individuals. Repertoires were generated with immunoSEQ multiplex PCR, while TCRdb's copy carries only in-frame clones and drops some. Here the sample spans about 490,000 clones, around 80% being singletons. The sequencing sample was made of PBMCs. All receptors derive from a middle-aged woman in good health. Some clones in this sample may be carry-over from other donors' samples. The CDR3 runs from the conserved cysteine through the conserved F or W. Each record gives: J gene, D gene, V gene, clone size, CDR3 protein, CDR3 DNA. D genes are given only for firm matches. Some rows mark clone size as missing; the rest say once, few, many or name a class of expanded clone.

TRBJ2-3 . TRBV7-7 . CASSHGGPGTDTQYF TGTGCCAGCAGCCACGGAGGGCCGGGAACAGATACGCAGTATTTT
TRBJ1-5 . TRBV18 . CASSPQGSNQPQHF TGTGCCAGCTCTCCTCAGGGAAGCAATCAGCCCCAGCATTTT
TRBJ1-5 TRBD1 TRBV5-6 . CASSLRPDRANSRDQPQHF TGTGCCAGCAGCTTGCGGCCGGACAGGGCCAACTCGAGGGATCAGCCCCAGCATTTT
TRBJ2-3 . TRBV7-9 . CASSLVSRADTQYF TGTGCCAGCAGCTTAGTTTCCAGGGCAGATACGCAGTATTTT
TRBJ2-2 . TRBV5-1 . CASSLGQLHGSGELFF TGCGCCAGCAGCTTGGGTCAACTCCATGGGTCCGGGGAGCTGTTTTTT
TRBJ1-1 . TRBV30 . CAWSRGLYTEAFF TGTGCCTGGAGTCGGGGGCTCTACACTGAAGCTTTCTTT
TRBJ2-5 . TRBV5-1 . CASSAKETQYF TGCGCCAGCAGCGCCAAAGAGACCCAGTACTTC
TRBJ2-1 TRBD1 TRBV7-3 once CASSLIAGGTPVGYNEQFF TGTGCCAGCAGCTTAATCGCAGGGGGCACCCCAGTCGGCTACAATGAGCAGTTCTTC
TRBJ2-3 . TRBV19 . CASSIRTGRITDTQYF TGTGCCAGTAGTATCCGTACAGGCCGGATCACAGATACGCAGTATTTT
TRBJ2-1 . TRBV28 . CASSPAGVSYNEQFF TGTGCCAGCAGTCCAGCGGGCGTGTCCTACAATGAGCAGTTCTTC
TRBJ2-1 TRBD2 TRBV5-1 . CASSLVPGLAGGNEQFF TGCGCCAGCAGCTTGGTTCCGGGACTAGCGGGAGGAAATGAGCAGTTCTTC
TRBJ2-2 . TRBV5-1 . CASSLREITGELFF TGCGCCAGCAGCTTACGGGAAATCACCGGGGAGCTGTTTTTT
TRBJ2-1 . TRBV25-1 few CASSESGYNEQFF TGTGCCAGCAGTGAATCGGGGTACAATGAGCAGTTCTTC
TRBJ1-1 . TRBV27 . CASSRGGTEAFF TGTGCCAGCAGCCGAGGGGGGACTGAAGCTTTCTTT
TRBJ2-1 . TRBV29-1 . CSVEGTLWGEQFF TGCAGCGTTGAGGGGACACTGTGGGGTGAGCAGTTCTTC
TRBJ2-6 . TRBV5-1 . CASSASMGGANVLTF TGCGCCAGCAGCGCCTCCATGGGGGGGGCCAACGTCCTGACTTTC
TRBJ1-4 . TRBV28 few CASSSVRINEKLFF TGTGCCAGCAGTTCGGTCCGAATAAATGAAAAACTGTTTTTT
TRBJ2-5 TRBD2 TRBV4-2 . CASSQPTSGGGVETQYF TGTGCCAGCAGCCAACCTACTAGCGGGGGAGGCGTAGAGACCCAGTACTTC
TRBJ1-1 TRBD1 TRBV18 . CASSPPDRVAEAFF TGTGCCAGCTCACCGCCGGACAGGGTAGCTGAAGCTTTCTTT
TRBJ2-1 TRBD1 TRBV18 . CASSPGTGGYNEQFF TGTGCCAGCTCACCTGGGACAGGGGGCTACAATGAGCAGTTCTTC
TRBJ2-3 . TRBV9 . CASSPNPRTDTQYF TGTGCCAGCAGCCCGAACCCTCGCACAGATACGCAGTATTTT
TRBJ2-3 TRBD2 TRBV5-6 . CASSRGGDTQYF TGTGCCAGCAGCAGGGGAGGGGATACGCAGTATTTT
TRBJ2-7 TRBD2 TRBV5-1 . CASSLGFIAGVGEQYF TGCGCCAGCAGCTTGGGGTTTATAGCGGGAGTGGGCGAGCAGTACTTC
TRBJ1-1 . TRBV7-2 . CASSLIMGRTEAFF TGTGCCAGCAGCTTAATTATGGGGCGGACTGAAGCTTTCTTT
TRBJ2-1 . TRBV6-5 . CASRTSGNEQFF TGTGCCAGCAGGACGTCGGGGAATGAGCAGTTCTTC
TRBJ2-1 TRBD2 TRBV7-9 . CASSLARLAGGAGNEQFF TGTGCCAGCAGCTTAGCGCGGCTAGCGGGAGGCGCGGGTAATGAGCAGTTCTTC
TRBJ2-2 . TRBV18 . CASSPPNEVSPGGELFF TGTGCCAGCTCACCACCGAACGAAGTTAGCCCGGGCGGGGAGCTGTTTTTT
TRBJ2-7 . TRBV7-2 many CASSYSPSGEQYF TGTGCCAGCAGCTATAGCCCCTCCGGCGAGCAGTACTTC
TRBJ1-3 . TRBV28 . CASSLQGFGNTIYF TGTGCCAGCAGTTTACAGGGTTTTGGAAACACCATATATTTT
TRBJ2-2 . TRBV7-8 few CASSPRRRNTGELFF TGTGCCAGCAGCCCCCGTAGGCGGAACACCGGGGAGCTGTTTTTT
TRBJ2-1 TRBD2 TRBV6-6 . CASSSTSGNYNEQFF TGTGCCAGCAGTTCGACTAGCGGGAATTACAATGAGCAGTTCTTC
TRBJ2-1 TRBD2 TRBV7-2 . CASSLEGLVYNEQFF TGTGCCAGCAGCTTAGAGGGACTAGTTTACAATGAGCAGTTCTTC
TRBJ2-2 TRBD1 TRBV7-3 . CASSRTGGQAGELFF TGTGCCAGCAGCCGGACAGGAGGCCAGGCCGGGGAGCTGTTTTTT
TRBJ1-1 TRBD1 TRBV19 . CASSQQGAQNTEAFF TGTGCCAGTAGCCAACAGGGGGCCCAGAACACTGAAGCTTTCTTT
TRBJ1-2 . TRBV27 . CASRPAGGSRGYTF TGTGCCAGCAGGCCCGCGGGGGGGTCTCGAGGCTACACCTTC
TRBJ1-3 . TRBV18 . CASSPQPADSGNTIYF TGTGCCAGCTCACCACAGCCCGCCGATTCTGGAAACACCATATATTTT
TRBJ2-5 TRBD2 TRBV12-5 . CASGLAGGTQETQYF TGTGCTAGTGGTTTGGCCGGGGGGACTCAAGAGACCCAGTACTTC
TRBJ1-3 . TRBV7-9 . CASSSGEGISGNTIYF TGTGCCAGCAGCTCCGGGGAGGGGATCTCTGGAAACACCATATATTTT
TRBJ1-3 . TRBV5-1 once CASSLAGVGNTIYF TGCGCCAGCAGCTTGGCCGGGGTTGGAAACACCATATATTTT
TRBJ2-7 . TRBV28 . CASRETGYEQYF TGTGCCAGCAGGGAGACGGGCTACGAGCAGTACTTC
TRBJ2-3 . TRBV15 . CATSRDRGSGTQDTQYF TGTGCCACCAGCAGAGATCGGGGCAGCGGGACACAGGATACGCAGTATTTT
TRBJ2-7 . TRBV21-1 . CASSKGGFWYEQYF TGTGCCAGCAGCAAAGGAGGGTTTTGGTACGAGCAGTACTTC
TRBJ2-2 . TRBV5-1 . CASSFDLNTGELFF TGCGCCAGCAGCTTCGACTTGAACACCGGGGAGCTGTTTTTT
TRBJ2-7 TRBD2 TRBV4-2 . CASSQRTSGLYEQYF TGTGCCAGCAGCCAACGGACTAGCGGGCTCTACGAGCAGTACTTC
TRBJ2-7 TRBD2 TRBV15 . CATSVGTSGDEQYF TGTGCCACCAGCGTCGGGACTAGCGGAGACGAGCAGTACTTC
TRBJ2-1 . TRBV7-2 . CASSSHLSAQSYNEQFF TGTGCCAGCAGCTCACACCTGAGCGCCCAGAGCTACAATGAGCAGTTCTTC
TRBJ2-5 TRBD2 TRBV5-1 . CASSLAGTSVETQYF TGCGCCAGCAGCTTGGCCGGGACTAGCGTAGAGACCCAGTACTTC
TRBJ2-7 . TRBV5-4 . CASSLGGGDRTYEQYF TGTGCCAGCAGCTTGGGGGGAGGGGACAGAACCTACGAGCAGTACTTC
TRBJ1-3 . TRBV27 . CASSFERTIYF TGTGCCAGCAGTTTTGAGAGAACCATATATTTT
TRBJ2-1 TRBD2 TRBV19 . CASSIGTSGRRYEQFF TGTGCCAGTAGTATAGGGACTAGCGGGAGAAGGTATGAGCAGTTCTTC
TRBJ2-7 TRBD1 TRBV18 . CASSPGQGDEQYF TGTGCCAGCTCACCGGGACAGGGGGACGAGCAGTACTTC
TRBJ2-2 . TRBV5-1 . CASSLDTGRVANTGELFF TGCGCCAGCAGCTTGGATACAGGTAGAGTGGCGAACACCGGGGAGCTGTTTTTT
TRBJ2-7 . TRBV6-5 . CASSSRATHEQYF TGTGCCAGCAGTTCACGAGCGACCCACGAGCAGTACTTC